The entry below describes one T cell receptor (beta chain). Template material comprised bulk tumor genomic DNA at roughly 630 ng per sample. Several biopsies per primary tumor were taken during surgery, spaced as far apart as possible. With untreated, newly diagnosed non-small cell lung cancer, the patients went on to undergo curative surgery. Amplification of TCR beta CDR3 was performed by multiplex PCR with 32 V and 13 J primers. From the multiplex PCR reads, TCRdb called clonotypes with MiXCR, one entry per CDR3 protein. The sample has roughly 3,600 distinct CDR3 sequences, 37% seen once. This entry comes from a study of immune heterogeneity within non-small cell lung tumors. This receptor was taken from a man in his 70s with non-small cell lung cancer. Sequenced sample: lung tumor tissue.

CDR3 sequence reads: CASSLTGGDSGYTF. The CDR3 DNA is TGTGCCAGCAGCCTGACAGGGGGCGACTCTGGCTACACCTTC. This sequence joins TRBV6-1 and TRBJ1-2; TRBD1 matches 10 bases. The CDR3 length is 14 residues. Germline CDR1 and CDR2: MNHNS and SASEGT. V gave up 6 bases and J gave up 7 bases; unmatched junction bases: 8.